The entry below gives a single TCR beta chain sequence along with its context. Its antigen is unidentified. This sample stems from a study of T cells in localized non-small cell lung cancer. The assay was immunoSEQ multiplex PCR, and TCRdb's table has in-frame clones only and misses some. Among 30,000 to 35,000 clones listed, 93% were seen once. Findings of the study overall: Uninvolved adjacent lung showed the highest T cell clonality, exceeding tumor.

V dropped 2 bases and J dropped 0 bases, with 14 bases sitting between them. The CDR3 sequence is 18 residues long. Germline loops: CDR1 MDHEN, CDR2 SYDVKM. This sequence originates from a female donor of 60 years or more with stage I lung adenocarcinoma. The specimen was peripheral blood, collected before any cancer treatment. The chain carries TRBV28 and TRBJ2-6; maybe TRBD2 (5 bases). The CDR3 loop is CASSLNPGRDSGANVLTF. The CDR3 region has the DNA TGTGCCAGCAGTTTAAATCCTGGACGGGACTCTGGGGCCAACGTCCTGACTTTC.